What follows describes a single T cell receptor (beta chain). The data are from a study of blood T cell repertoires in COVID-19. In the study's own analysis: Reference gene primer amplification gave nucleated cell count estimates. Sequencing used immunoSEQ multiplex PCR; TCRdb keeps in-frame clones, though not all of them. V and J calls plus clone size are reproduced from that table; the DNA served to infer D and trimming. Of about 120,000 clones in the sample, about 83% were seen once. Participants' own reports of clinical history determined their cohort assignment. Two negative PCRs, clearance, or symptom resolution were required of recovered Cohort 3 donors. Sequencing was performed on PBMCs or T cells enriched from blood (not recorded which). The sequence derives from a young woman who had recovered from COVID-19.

The CDR3 region is CASSALGQAGTEAFF. In DNA form, the CDR3 reads TGTGCCAGCAGCGCCCTAGGACAGGCTGGAACTGAAGCTTTCTTT. This sequence joins TRBV5-6 and TRBJ1-1; 7 nucleotides line up with TRBD1. With V trimmed by 4 bases and J by 5 bases, 11 bases remained unmatched. This CDR3 region has 15 residues. Per the germline V gene, CDR1 is SGHDT and CDR2 is YYEEEE.